Following are 15 T cell receptor beta chains from one sample sequenced in a study of cytomegalovirus exposure and HLA in healthy donors. Primers: 60 Vbeta forward and 13 Jbeta reverse. TCRdb keeps only in-frame clones here, not all; method: immunoSEQ multiplex PCR. The sample carries over 25,000 clones, 70% recorded once. What was sequenced was PBMCs. These receptor sequences come from a woman in her fifties or sixties in good health and CMV-seronegative.

This clone was recorded once. The chain has TRBV5-1 and TRBJ2-1; D possibly corresponds to TRBD2 (5 bases). From germline, CDR1 is SGHRS and CDR2 YFSETQ. Trimming stripped 2 bases from V and 3 bases from J, with 15 bases between. This CDR3 comprises 16 residues. The CDR3 nucleotides read TGCGCCAGCAGCTTTACGGCGGGCCCACACTACAATGAGCAGTTCTTC. This gives the protein CASSFTAGPHYNEQFF.

J is TRBJ1-2 and V is TRBV5-4; possible D gene TRBD1, 5 bases. The CDR3 is 14 amino acids. Germline V CDR1 and CDR2: SGHNT, YYREEE (reference sequence). V lost 1 base and J 8 bases, leaving 15 bases between the germline ends. The CDR3 DNA is TGTGCCAGCAGCTTGCACCCAGGGCTATGGGGCTACACCTTC. It specifies CASSLHPGLWGYTF.

This clone appeared once. CDR3 nucleotides: TGTGCCAGCAGTCAAGTCGGACAGAGGAATTATCAGCCCCAGCATTTT. It translates to CASSQVGQRNYQPQHF. This chain joins TRBV6-6 and TRBJ1-5; D possibly corresponds to TRBD1 (6 bases). Between the trimmed V and J ends, which lost 5 bases and 5 bases, there was a span of 19 bases. The germline gives CDR1 MNHNY, CDR2 SVGAGI (reference sequence). The CDR3 covers 16 residues.

The chain combines TRBV6-5 with TRBJ1-2; the match to TRBD1 covers 11 bases. The CDR3 is made up of 12 amino acids. CDR1 MNHEY and CDR2 SVGAGI come from the germline V gene. V was pared by 11 bases and J by 7 bases, with 6 bases of the junction left unmatched. This CDR3 reads CAVRTGGIGYTF. CDR3 sequence (DNA): TGTGCCGTCCGGACAGGGGGCATTGGCTACACCTTC.

This clone was counted a single time. V usage is TRBV5-4 and J usage is TRBJ2-2, with 7 bases aligning to TRBD1. With V trimmed by 4 bases and J by 0 bases, 6 bases remained unmatched. The CDR3 loop spans 16 amino acids. CDR1 and CDR2 (germline): SGHNT, YYREEE (reference sequence). The CDR3 sequence: CASSGPGQPNTGELFF. In DNA, the CDR3 is TGTGCCAGCAGCGGACCGGGACAGCCGAACACCGGGGAGCTGTTTTTT.

The chain has TRBV5-4 and TRBJ2-7; 7 nucleotides match TRBD2. V trimming: 4 bases; J trimming: 4 bases; junction bases outside the gene matches: 11. The CDR3 sequence is 15 residues long. Germline assignment: CDR1 SGHNT and CDR2 YYREEE (reference sequence). CDR3 bases: TGTGCCAGCAGCCCGGTCGGGGGAGGGCCGTACGAGCAGTACTTC. This sequence encodes CASSPVGGGPYEQYF.

This chain joins TRBV29-1 and TRBJ1-5; 7 bases fit TRBD1. Germline-derived CDR1 and CDR2 are SQVTM and ANQGSEA. This CDR3 is built from 14 residues. V trimming: 7 bases; J trimming: 4 bases; junction bases outside the gene matches: 10. The CDR3 DNA reads as TGCAGCGCATCAAGGGGGCTCGGGAATCAGCCCCAGCATTTT. Amino acid sequence: CSASRGLGNQPQHF.

This sequence joins TRBV28 and TRBJ1-6; D is possibly TRBD1 (6 bases). Trimming cost V 4 bases and J 9 bases, with 13 bases left between them. The CDR3 has 14 residues. Germline loops: CDR1 MDHEN, CDR2 SYDVKM. This CDR3 is CASSSQGYGSPLHF. In DNA, the CDR3 is TGTGCCAGCAGTTCCCAGGGGTACGGTTCACCCCTCCACTTT.

The chain links TRBV2 to TRBJ1-5, with 7 positions matching TRBD1. The CDR3 has 14 residues. Per germline, CDR1 SNHLY and CDR2 FYNNEI. The J segment lost 8 bases and the V segment lost 1 base, leaving 5 bases of the junction unmatched. Here the CDR3 DNA reads TGTGCCAGCAGTGAAGAGAGGGGGCGTGAGCCCCAGCATTTT. This encodes CASSEERGREPQHF.

This chain joins TRBV15 and TRBJ1-4; the D is unclear. CDR1 LNHNV and CDR2 YYDKDF come from the germline V gene (reference sequence). CDR3 length equals 15 residues. V was clipped by 5 bases and J by 6 bases, with 16 bases between them. The CDR3 DNA is TGTGCCACCAGCCCCCCTCGTGGCAACGATGAAAAACTGTTTTTT. Encoded protein: CATSPPRGNDEKLFF.

The chain recombines TRBV10-2 with TRBJ1-2; 10 bases are shared with TRBD1. The CDR3 totals 15 residues. Germline trimming cut 7 bases from V and 4 bases from J; bases unmatched to any gene: 9. Germline CDR1 is WSHSY and CDR2 is SAAADI. The CDR3 here is CASKGGQGNSYGYTF. The CDR3 DNA reads TGCGCCAGCAAGGGGGGACAGGGGAACTCCTATGGCTACACCTTC.

This clone was seen a few times. The V gene is TRBV7-8, the J gene TRBJ2-3, with a possible D match to TRBD1 (5 bases). The germline V and J ends were trimmed by 7 bases and 5 bases, with 10 bases remaining between them. The CDR3 totals 12 residues. Germline assignment: CDR1 SGHVS and CDR2 FQNEAQ. The CDR3, as DNA: TGTGCCAGCATTGACAGACGAGATACGCAGTATTTT. It encodes CASIDRRDTQYF.

V and J are TRBV11-3 and TRBJ2-7; 8 bases match TRBD1. CDR3 length equals 13 residues. Per the germline V gene, CDR1 is SGHNT and CDR2 is YENEEA. Trimming at V came to 5 bases and at J to 2 bases, leaving 2 bases not matched to a gene. Here the CDR3 DNA reads TGTGCCAGCAGCCCACAGGGGGCCTACGAGCAGTACTTC. This codes for CASSPQGAYEQYF.

The genes are TRBV21-1 and TRBJ1-5; the table's D call, TRBD1, has no DNA check behind it. TRBV21-1 represents a pseudogene. The CDR3 has 18 residues. In nucleotides, the CDR3 is TGTGCCAGCAGCAAAATGATACAGGGGGCTGATAGCAATCAGCCCCAGCATTTT. This codes for CASSKMIQGADSNQPQHF.

This clone was seen a handful of times. The V and J genes are TRBV5-8 and TRBJ2-7; 14 bases are shared with TRBD2. V trimming: 3 bases; J trimming: 7 bases; junction bases outside the gene matches: 6. Germline values: CDR1 SGHTS, CDR2 YDEGEE. This CDR3 has 15 amino acids. CDR3 DNA: TGTGCCAGCAGCTACGGGACTAGCGGGGGATATGAGCAGTACTTC. Its translation is CASSYGTSGGYEQYF.